This TCR beta chain was found in a study of cytomegalovirus exposure and HLA in healthy donors. The wider study: As released early, the data held 70 million to 95 million unique TCRs from HLA-typed donors. Overall study results and limits: V- and J-gene trimming in TCR beta was tied to a missense DCLRE1C variant by an analysis performed later.

As regards this clone: The antigen is not known.

Primers for the PCR totalled 60 Vbeta and 13 Jbeta. Per the original data handling: An analysis performed later counted about 80 million unique TCR beta chains (approximately 10 million of them shared). Method: immunoSEQ multiplex PCR; TCRdb's copy keeps in-frame clones and lacks some. The DNA gave D and trimming, while V, J and clone size come from that table. The table shows some 190,000 clones, with around 83% occurring only once. Germline CDR1 SGHRS, CDR2 YFSETQ. This CDR3 spans 15 amino acids. The ends lost 3 bases at V and 4 bases at J; junction bases unmatched: 5. The V and J genes are TRBV5-1 and TRBJ2-2; 8 bases fit TRBD1. The TCR sequence derives from a woman between 40 and 55 years old in good health and CMV-seronegative. The sample taken for sequencing was PBMCs. CDR3 amino acids: CASSSQGAATGELFF. The CDR3 coding sequence is TGCGCCAGCAGCTCCCAGGGGGCGGCCACCGGGGAGCTGTTTTTT.